This TCR beta chain comes out of a study of CD8+CD57+ T cells in acquired aplastic anemia. Germline V lookup: CDR1 MNHEY, CDR2 SVGAGI. V dropped 0 bases and J dropped 7 bases, with 10 bases sitting between them. The CDR3 loop spans 14 amino acids. For CDR3 and TCR beta VDJ profiling, genomic DNA was the template used. A single record per CDR3 protein comes from TCRdb applying MiXCR to the reads. Among around 130,000 distinct CDR3 sequences listed, under 60% were seen once. The sequenced patients had an expansion of CD8+CD57+ cells seen by flow cytometry. The sample was sorted CD4+, CD8+, or CD8+CD57+ T cells (not recorded which) from PBMCs. The sequence was obtained from a human donor with aplastic anemia. The chain carries TRBV6-5 and TRBJ1-5; D is unclear. CDR3 sequence (DNA): TGTGCCAGCAGTTACTCGATATCAGGACAGCCCCAGCATTTT. It codes for CASSYSISGQPQHF.